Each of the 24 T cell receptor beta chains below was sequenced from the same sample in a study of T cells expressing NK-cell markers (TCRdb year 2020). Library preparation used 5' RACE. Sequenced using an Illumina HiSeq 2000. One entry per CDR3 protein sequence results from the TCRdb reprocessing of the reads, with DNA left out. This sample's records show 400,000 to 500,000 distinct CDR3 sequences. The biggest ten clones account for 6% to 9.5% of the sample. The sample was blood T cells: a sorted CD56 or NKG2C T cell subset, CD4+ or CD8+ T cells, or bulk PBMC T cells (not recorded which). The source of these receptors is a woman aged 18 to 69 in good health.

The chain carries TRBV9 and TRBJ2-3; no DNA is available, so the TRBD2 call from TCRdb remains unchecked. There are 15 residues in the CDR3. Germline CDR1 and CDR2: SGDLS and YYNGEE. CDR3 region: CASSPGLDNTDTQYF.

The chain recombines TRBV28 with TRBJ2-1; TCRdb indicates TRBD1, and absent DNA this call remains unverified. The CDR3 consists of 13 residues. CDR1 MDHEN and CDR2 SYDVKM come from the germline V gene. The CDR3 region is CASTLGEGNEQFF.

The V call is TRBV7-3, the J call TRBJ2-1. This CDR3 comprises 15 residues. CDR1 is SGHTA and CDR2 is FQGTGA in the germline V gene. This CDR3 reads CASSLTGTTYNEQFF.

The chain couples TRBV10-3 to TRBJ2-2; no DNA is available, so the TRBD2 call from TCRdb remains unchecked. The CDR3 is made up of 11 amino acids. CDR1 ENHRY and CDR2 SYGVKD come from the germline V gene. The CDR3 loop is CAIEGDGELFF.

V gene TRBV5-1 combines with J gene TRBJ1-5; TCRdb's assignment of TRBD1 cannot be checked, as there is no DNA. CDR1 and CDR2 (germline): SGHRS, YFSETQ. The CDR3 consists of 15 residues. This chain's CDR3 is CATSCSDRGGQPQHF.

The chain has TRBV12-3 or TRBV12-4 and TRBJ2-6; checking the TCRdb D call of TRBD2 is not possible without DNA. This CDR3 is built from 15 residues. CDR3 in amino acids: CASSFGGKGANVLTF.

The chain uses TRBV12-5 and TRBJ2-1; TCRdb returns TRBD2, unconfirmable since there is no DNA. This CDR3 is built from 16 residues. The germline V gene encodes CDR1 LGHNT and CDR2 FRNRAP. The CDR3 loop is CASALSGSKTYNEQFF.

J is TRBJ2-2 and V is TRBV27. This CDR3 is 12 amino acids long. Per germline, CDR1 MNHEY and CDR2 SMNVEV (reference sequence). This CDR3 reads CASSYAGGELFF.

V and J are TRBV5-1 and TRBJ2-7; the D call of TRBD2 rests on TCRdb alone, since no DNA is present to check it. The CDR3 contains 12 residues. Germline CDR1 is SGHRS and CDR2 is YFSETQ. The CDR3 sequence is CASSISGHEQYF.

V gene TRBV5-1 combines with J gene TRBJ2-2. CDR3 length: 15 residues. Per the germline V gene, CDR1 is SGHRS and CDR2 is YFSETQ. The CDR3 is CASSLMQSNTGELFF.

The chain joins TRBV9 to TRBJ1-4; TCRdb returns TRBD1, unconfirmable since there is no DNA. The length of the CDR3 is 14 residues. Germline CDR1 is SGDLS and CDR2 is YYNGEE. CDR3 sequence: CASSAAGAGEKLFF.

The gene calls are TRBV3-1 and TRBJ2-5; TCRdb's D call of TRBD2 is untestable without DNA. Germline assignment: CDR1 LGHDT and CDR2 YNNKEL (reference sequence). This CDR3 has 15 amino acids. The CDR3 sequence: CASSQARPSLLAQYF.

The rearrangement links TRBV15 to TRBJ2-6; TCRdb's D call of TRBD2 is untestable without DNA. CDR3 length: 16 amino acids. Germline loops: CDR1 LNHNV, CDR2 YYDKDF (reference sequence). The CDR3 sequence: CATSNRRRAGANVLTF.

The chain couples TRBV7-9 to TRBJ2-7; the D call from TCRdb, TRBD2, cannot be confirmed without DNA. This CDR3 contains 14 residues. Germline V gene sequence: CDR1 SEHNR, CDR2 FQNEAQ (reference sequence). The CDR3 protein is CASSARDSPLEQYF.

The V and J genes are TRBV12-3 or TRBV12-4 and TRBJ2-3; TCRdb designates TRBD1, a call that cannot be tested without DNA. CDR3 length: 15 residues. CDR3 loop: CASSLIGRTTDTQYF.

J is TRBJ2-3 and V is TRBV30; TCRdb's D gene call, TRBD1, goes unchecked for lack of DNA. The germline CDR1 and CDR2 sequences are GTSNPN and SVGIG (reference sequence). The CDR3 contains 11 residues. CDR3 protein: CAQGRADTQYF.

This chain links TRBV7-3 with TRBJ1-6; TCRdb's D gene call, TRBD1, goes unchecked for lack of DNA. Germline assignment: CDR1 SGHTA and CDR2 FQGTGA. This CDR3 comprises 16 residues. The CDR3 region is CASSRTGAYDNSPLHF. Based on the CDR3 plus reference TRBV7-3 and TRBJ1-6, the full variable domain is GAGVSQTPSNKVTEKGKYVELRCDPISGHTALYWYRQSLGQGPEFLIYFQGTGAADDSGLPNDRFFAVRPEGSVSTLKIQRTERGDSAVYLCASSRTGAYDNSPLHFGNGTRLTVT.

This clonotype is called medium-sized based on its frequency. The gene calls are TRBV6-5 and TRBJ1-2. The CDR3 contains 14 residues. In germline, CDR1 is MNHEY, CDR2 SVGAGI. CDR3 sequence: CASSYSRWRDGYTF.

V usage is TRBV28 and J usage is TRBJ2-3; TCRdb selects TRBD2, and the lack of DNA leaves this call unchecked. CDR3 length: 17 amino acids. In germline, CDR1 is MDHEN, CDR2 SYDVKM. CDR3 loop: CASSLLALAGGTDTQYF.

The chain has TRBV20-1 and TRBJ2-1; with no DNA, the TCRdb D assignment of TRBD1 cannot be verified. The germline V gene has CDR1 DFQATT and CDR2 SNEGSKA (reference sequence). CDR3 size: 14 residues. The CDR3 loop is CSAHRDRTYNEQFF.

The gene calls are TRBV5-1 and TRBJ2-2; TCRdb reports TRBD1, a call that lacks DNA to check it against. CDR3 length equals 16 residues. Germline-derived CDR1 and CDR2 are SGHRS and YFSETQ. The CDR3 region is CASSLAPDRVSGELFF.

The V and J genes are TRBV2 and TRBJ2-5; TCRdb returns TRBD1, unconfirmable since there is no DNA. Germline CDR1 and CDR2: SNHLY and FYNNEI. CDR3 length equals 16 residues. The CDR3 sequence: CASSVQGSRVQETQYF. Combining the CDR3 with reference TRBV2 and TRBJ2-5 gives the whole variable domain EPEVTQTPSHQVTQMGQEVILRCVPISNHLYFYWYRQILGQKVEFLVSFYNNEISEKSEIFDDQFSVERPDGSNFTLKIRSTKLEDSAMYFCASSVQGSRVQETQYFGPGTRLLVL.

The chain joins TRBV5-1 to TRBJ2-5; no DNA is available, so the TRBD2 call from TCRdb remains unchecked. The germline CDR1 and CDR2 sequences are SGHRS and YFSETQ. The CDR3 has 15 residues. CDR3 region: CASSLPVAGGETQYF.

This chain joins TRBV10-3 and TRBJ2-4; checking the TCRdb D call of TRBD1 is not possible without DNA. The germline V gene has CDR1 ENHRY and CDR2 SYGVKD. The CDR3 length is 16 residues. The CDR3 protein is CAISEGGAPIKNIQYF.